Listed here are 21 T cell receptor beta chains from one sample, sequenced in a study of Ad26.COV2.S vaccination and SARS-CoV-2 variants listed by TCRdb under 2021. The method was the immunoSEQ multiplex PCR assay. The immuneACCESS repertoire file appears here via TCRdb, limited to in-frame rearrangements. These files lack a portion of the clones; in checked studies, under half of the deficit traces to unresolved V genes, and the cause of the others is not known. The table for this sample lists about 400,000 clones; roughly 90% of them were counted only once. About 4% of the sample rests with the top ten. Reading the label with the study, this specimen's treatment or condition is: 19 received Ad26.COV2.S at low or high dose, single or two shots; 5 received placebo; per-sample allocation not given. Repertoires of vaccine and placebo recipients were sequenced from samples taken on day 63 after the first injection.

The sample was peripheral blood, taken in a trial of Ad26.COV2.S vaccine versus placebo. The receptors were sampled from a person aged 18-65 years who received the Ad26.COV2.S COVID-19 vaccine or a placebo.

The V and J genes are TRBV6-2 or TRBV6-3 and TRBJ1-4; D is uncertain. The CDR3 is made up of 15 amino acids. Germline V CDR1 and CDR2: MNHEY, SVGEGT. V lost 0 bases, J lost 5 bases, and 10 bases lay in between. The CDR3 DNA reads TGTGCCAGCAGTTACTCATCAGGCCGGAATGAAAAACTGTTTTTT. Protein sequence: CASSYSSGRNEKLFF.

The chain recombines TRBV6-6 with TRBJ2-7; D is perhaps TRBD2 (5 bases). V was cut by 0 bases and J by 4 bases, with 10 bases left in between. CDR3 length equals 14 residues. Germline values: CDR1 MNHNY, CDR2 SVGAGI (reference sequence). CDR3 in DNA: TGTGCCAGCAGTTACTCAGACCCGGGGTACGAGCAGTACTTC. Translation gives CASSYSDPGYEQYF.

This clone was seen only once. The chain couples TRBV7-9 to TRBJ2-1, with 8 positions matching TRBD2. V shed 2 bases and J 0 bases; nucleotides not matched to a gene: 12. This CDR3 has 19 residues. Germline lookup yields CDR1 SEHNR and CDR2 FQNEAQ (reference sequence). The CDR3 reads CASSLYRLAGDYSYNEQFF. CDR3 DNA sequence: TGTGCCAGCAGCTTATACCGGCTAGCGGGCGATTACTCCTACAATGAGCAGTTCTTC.

The CDR3 DNA is TGTGCCAGCAAACTCGACAGGGCAACCTCACCCCTCCACTTT. Protein sequence: CASKLDRATSPLHF. This sequence joins TRBV2 and TRBJ1-6, with 7 positions matching TRBD1. Germline CDR1 and CDR2: SNHLY and FYNNEI. CDR3 length equals 14 residues. V lost 7 bases and J lost 10; bases outside the gene matches: 10.

The V gene is TRBV9, the J gene TRBJ1-1; TRBD1 aligns across 8 bases. Losses at the gene ends were 4 bases for V and 5 bases for J; bases not matched to a gene: 7. Germline values: CDR1 SGDLS, CDR2 YYNGEE. This CDR3 has 14 residues. The CDR3 coding sequence is TGTGCCAGCAGCACCTCAACAGGGGGAACTGAAGCTTTCTTT. Protein: CASSTSTGGTEAFF.

This clone rates as medium-sized. The gene calls are TRBV29-1 and TRBJ1-2, with a weak D call TRBD1 (6 bases). The CDR3 covers 12 residues. In germline, CDR1 is SQVTM, CDR2 ANQGSEA. Trimming removed 4 bases at V and 7 bases at J, with 13 bases between. The DNA for the CDR3 is TGCAGCGTTGTACAGGGTGATGGTGGCTACACCTTC. Translating gives CSVVQGDGGYTF.

The rearrangement links TRBV11-2 to TRBJ2-2; no definite D call. The CDR3 length is 16 residues. The V and J ends lost 2 bases and 5 bases respectively, with 15 bases between them. Germline lookup yields CDR1 SGHAT and CDR2 FQNNGV. Here the CDR3 reads CASSLLRRILTGELFF. CDR3 DNA: TGTGCCAGCAGCTTACTTCGCCGAATACTGACCGGGGAGCTGTTTTTT.

The chain is built from TRBV19 and TRBJ2-5; D remains ambiguous. CDR3 size: 15 residues. Trimming stripped 5 bases from V and 2 bases from J, with 15 bases between. Per the germline V gene, CDR1 is LNHDA and CDR2 is SQIVND (reference sequence). The CDR3 nucleotides are TGTGCCAGTAGTGTATACTCCGCCACACAAGAGACCCAGTACTTC. Its protein is CASSVYSATQETQYF.

This clone has just one count. V usage is TRBV3-1 (or the pseudogene TRBV3-2) and J usage is TRBJ1-1; D is unclear. From germline, CDR1 is LGHDT and CDR2 YNNKEL (reference sequence). This CDR3 is built from 14 residues. V was pared by 0 bases and J by 4 bases, with 9 bases between. This CDR3 reads CASSQEWDFTEAFF. Written as DNA, the CDR3 is TGTGCCAGCAGCCAAGAATGGGATTTCACTGAAGCTTTCTTT.

J is TRBJ1-1 and V is TRBV2; TRBD1 aligns across 7 bases. V dropped 6 bases and J dropped 3; count of bases not matched to a gene: 10. CDR1 and CDR2 from the germline V gene are SNHLY and FYNNEI. The CDR3 totals 15 residues. The CDR3 region is CASRSEGAKDTEAFF. The CDR3 region has the DNA TGTGCCAGCAGGTCAGAGGGGGCGAAGGACACTGAAGCTTTCTTT.

This clone was observed a single time. As DNA, the CDR3 is TGTGCCAGCAGCTTATTGGCCGGGGGGGCGTCCTACAATGAGCAGTTCTTC. Residues: CASSLLAGGASYNEQFF. The chain links TRBV11-2 to TRBJ2-1, with 8 bases aligning to TRBD2. The germline V gene has CDR1 SGHAT and CDR2 FQNNGV. The CDR3 is made up of 17 amino acids. V lost 2 bases and J lost 1; bases outside the gene matches: 7.

This chain connects TRBV12-3 or TRBV12-4 to TRBJ1-5; D gene unclear. This CDR3 has 12 residues. The V end was cut by 0 bases, the J end by 4 bases, with 1 base between. The CDR3 region is CASSLANQPQHF. CDR3 DNA sequence: TGTGCCAGCAGTTTAGCTAATCAGCCCCAGCATTTT.

This clone was observed a single time. The CDR3 DNA reads as TGCGCCAGCAGCCAAGATCCAGGCACCTACGAGCAGTACTTC. It specifies CASSQDPGTYEQYF. The chain has TRBV4-1 and TRBJ2-7, with D uncertain. Trimming left V 0 bases short and J 2 bases short, with 8 bases between. Germline V CDR1 and CDR2: MGHRA, YSYEKL. The CDR3 runs 14 residues.

The chain is built from TRBV6-5 and TRBJ2-3; 7 bases line up with TRBD2. Germline V gene lookup returns CDR1 MNHEY and CDR2 SVGAGI. The length of the CDR3 is 14 residues. With V trimmed by 5 bases and J by 2 bases, 4 bases remained unmatched. The CDR3 loop reads CASSTGLHTDTQYF. CDR3 DNA: TGTGCCAGCAGTACGGGACTACACACAGATACGCAGTATTTT.

The chain has TRBV25-1 and TRBJ2-2; 7 nucleotides align to TRBD2. The trim removed 3 bases at V and 10 bases at J, leaving 11 bases unmatched. CDR1 and CDR2 from the germline V gene are MGHDK and SYGVNS. The CDR3 spans 15 residues. The CDR3 spells CASSEGSAGLEELFF. In DNA, the CDR3 is TGTGCCAGCAGTGAGGGTTCAGCGGGGCTAGAGGAGCTGTTTTTT.

V is TRBV28 and J is TRBJ2-3; D possibly corresponds to TRBD1 (5 bases). Between the trimmed V and J ends, which lost 9 bases and 1 base, there was a span of 20 bases. The CDR3 is 16 residues long. Germline V CDR1 and CDR2: MDHEN, SYDVKM. CDR3 DNA: TGTGCCAGTAAATCTAGGGGTCCGTCCGGCACAGATACGCAGTATTTT. Protein sequence: CASKSRGPSGTDTQYF.

The chain uses TRBV5-1 and TRBJ2-2, with a tentative D call TRBD2 (5 bases). The germline gives CDR1 SGHRS, CDR2 YFSETQ. This CDR3 has 15 residues. V was clipped by 4 bases and J by 4 bases, with 14 bases between them. The CDR3 spells CASSPDPRGTGELFF. In DNA, the CDR3 is TGCGCCAGCAGCCCTGATCCCCGGGGCACCGGGGAGCTGTTTTTT.

This chain joins TRBV7-7 and TRBJ2-7; a weak D match, TRBD1 (6 bases). CDR3 length equals 14 residues. CDR1 is SSHAT and CDR2 is FNYEAQ in the germline V gene (reference sequence). V shed 5 bases and J shed 7 bases, with 18 bases lying between them. The CDR3 DNA follows: TGTGCCAGCAGCCCCAGGGTGCTAGGGGGAGAGCAGTACTTC. Translation gives CASSPRVLGGEQYF.

The rearrangement joins TRBV15 to TRBJ2-2; TRBD1 matches 9 bases. The germline CDR1 and CDR2 sequences are LNHNV and YYDKDF (reference sequence). The CDR3 is 17 residues long. V shed 2 bases, J shed 4 bases, and the junction held 8 bases outside the gene matches. CDR3 amino acids: CATSRLQGAIATGELFF. DNA for the CDR3: TGTGCCACCAGCAGACTACAGGGGGCTATTGCCACCGGGGAGCTGTTTTTT.

The rearrangement links TRBV5-4 to TRBJ2-3; 7 bases match TRBD1. Per germline, CDR1 SGHNT and CDR2 YYREEE (reference sequence). V lost 2 bases, J lost 7 bases, and 7 bases stayed unmatched. This CDR3 is 14 amino acids long. This CDR3 reads CASSLGGRGHTQYF. CDR3 bases: TGTGCCAGCAGCTTAGGGGGTAGGGGGCATACGCAGTATTTT. Complete variable domain (other parts from reference TRBV5-4 and TRBJ2-3): ETGVTQSPTHLIKTRGQQVTLRCSSQSGHNTVSWYQQALGQGPQFIFQYYREEENGRGNFPPRFSGLQFPNYSSELNVNALELDDSALYLCASSLGGRGHTQYFGPGTRLTVL.

The chain links TRBV10-1 to TRBJ2-5; tentative D call: TRBD1 (6 bases). CDR1 WNHNN and CDR2 SYGVQD come from the germline V gene (reference sequence). The length of the CDR3 is 12 residues. Trimming left V 8 bases short and J 6 bases short, with 13 bases between. The CDR3 bases are TGCGCCAGCGTCAGGGGCTGGAAGACCCAGTACTTC. Translated, it gives CASVRGWKTQYF.